The 8 T cell receptor beta chains below were found in one sample sequenced in a study of quantifying T cell responses using KT2 cells. Study background: cDNA was made from DNase-treated RNA using alpha and beta constant primers.

The cDNA 3' end received a ligated oligonucleotide with a UMI. The first PCR ran roughly 4 cycles with an equimolar RC1.1 and RC1.2 beta primer mix. TCRdb ran MiXCR on the UMI-ligation and nested PCR reads and lists one entry per CDR3 protein. The sample includes over 35,000 distinct CDR3 sequences, 17% seen only once; the top ten take over 40%. Sequenced material: PBMCs spiked with cells of the T cell clone KT2. The receptors derive from a human donor.

This clonotype was detected ten times or more. The rearrangement uses TRBV13 and TRBJ2-1; D is unresolved. Germline lookup yields CDR1 PRHDT and CDR2 FYEKMQ (reference sequence). The V end was cut by 2 bases, the J end by 11 bases, with 16 bases between. The CDR3 has 14 residues. The chain's CDR3 is CASSLFWGGKKQFF. Written as DNA, the CDR3 is TGTGCCAGCAGCTTATTCTGGGGTGGCAAGAAGCAGTTCTTC.

In its sample, this clonotype was seen a few times. V gene TRBV5-1 combines with J gene TRBJ2-7; no reliable D call. The CDR3 has 15 residues. Germline CDR1 SGHRS, CDR2 YFSETQ. V was shortened by 3 bases and J by 6 bases, with 19 bases between the two germline ends. CDR3 nucleotides: TGCGCCAGCAGCTCGATGCCGTCCTCCCCCTTCGAGCAGTACTTC. The encoded protein is CASSSMPSSPFEQYF. Using reference TRBV5-1 and TRBJ2-7 for the parts outside the CDR3, the full variable domain is KAGVTQTPRYLIKTRGQQVTLSCSPISGHRSVSWYQQTPGQGLQFLFEYFSETQRNKGNFPGRFSGRQFSNSRSEMNVSTLELGDSALYLCASSSMPSSPFEQYFGPGTRLTVT.

This clonotype was counted many times. The rearrangement links TRBV29-1 to TRBJ2-6; D is unresolved. CDR3 size: 15 residues. Trimming took 5 bases from V and 0 from J, leaving 11 bases between them. Germline V gene sequence: CDR1 SQVTM, CDR2 ANQGSEA. The CDR3: CSVLFSPSGANVLTF. In nucleotides, the CDR3 is TGCAGCGTTCTTTTCAGTCCCTCTGGGGCCAACGTCCTGACTTTC.

This clonotype has only a few counts. The DNA for the CDR3 is TGCAGTGCAAGAACAGGATCTGACTACAATGAGCAGTTCTTC. Its translation is CSARTGSDYNEQFF. The chain employs TRBV20-1 and TRBJ2-1; D perhaps matches TRBD1 (5 bases). V gave up 6 bases and J gave up 3 bases, with 15 bases separating them. This CDR3 is 14 amino acids long. Germline CDR1 reads DFQATT; CDR2 reads SNEGSKA (reference sequence).

In its sample, this clonotype was seen a few times. The CDR3 DNA is TGCGCCAGCAGCCAAGGGTGGAATTTCCCAGGGAGAACCGGGGAGCTGTTTTTT. Translating it yields CASSQGWNFPGRTGELFF. The chain is built from TRBV4-3 and TRBJ2-2; D is perhaps TRBD1 or TRBD2 (5 bases each). The germline V gene has CDR1 LGHNA and CDR2 YSLEER. The V and J ends lost 1 base and 5 bases respectively, with 20 bases between them. The CDR3 runs to 18 residues.

This sequence joins TRBV12-5 and TRBJ2-2; unclear D gene. Germline V gene data show CDR1 as LGHNT and CDR2 as FRNRAP. The CDR3 totals 14 residues. The V end was cut by 5 bases, the J end by 3 bases, with 10 bases between. CDR3 DNA sequence: TGTGCTAGTGGTCCCTACTTGGACACCGGGGAGCTGTTTTTT. Protein sequence: CASGPYLDTGELFF.

The CDR3 nucleotides read TGTGCCAGCAGCCTCCGTCCCATATTTGGGACCACCGTCCCCACGCAGTATTTT. As protein: CASSLRPIFGTTVPTQYF. The V call is TRBV7-8, the J call TRBJ2-3, with D perhaps being TRBD1 or TRBD2 (5 bases each). The CDR3 is 18 amino acids. CDR1 and CDR2 (germline): SGHVS, FQNEAQ. V lost 5 bases and J 9 bases, leaving 30 bases between the germline ends. Using reference TRBV7-8 and TRBJ2-3 for the parts outside the CDR3, the full variable domain is GAGVSQSPRYKVAKRGQDVALRCDPISGHVSLFWYQQALGQGPEFLTYFQNEAQLDKSGLPSDRFFAERPEGSVSTLKIQRTQQEDSAVYLCASSLRPIFGTTVPTQYFGPGTRLTVL.

This chain connects TRBV7-9 to TRBJ1-1; 9 bases fit TRBD1. The CDR3 runs 19 residues. V lost 6 bases, J lost 0 bases, and 17 bases stayed unmatched. Germline assignment: CDR1 SEHNR and CDR2 FQNEAQ (reference sequence). The CDR3 coding sequence is TGTGCCAGCAGATCGGACAGGGGCCGGGCGGGGGGCATGAACACTGAAGCTTTCTTT. Amino acids: CASRSDRGRAGGMNTEAFF.